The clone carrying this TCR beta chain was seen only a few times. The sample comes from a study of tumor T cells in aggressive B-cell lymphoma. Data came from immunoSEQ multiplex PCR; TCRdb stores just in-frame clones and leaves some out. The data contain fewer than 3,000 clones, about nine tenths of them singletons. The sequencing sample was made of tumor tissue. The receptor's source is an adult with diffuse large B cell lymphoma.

The CDR3 coding sequence is TGTGCCAGCAGCGTAGGTTGGGAGGGTAGCAATCAGCCCCAGCATTTT. Its translation: CASSVGWEGSNQPQHF. The chain joins TRBV9 to TRBJ1-5; no reliable D call. CDR1 is SGDLS and CDR2 is YYNGEE in the germline V gene. This CDR3 has 16 residues. V shed 0 bases and J shed 0 bases, with 10 bases lying between them. The full variable domain, its missing parts supplied by reference TRBV9 and TRBJ1-5, is DSGVTQTPKHLITATGQRVTLRCSPRSGDLSVYWYQQSLDQGLQFLIQYYNGEERAKGNILERFSAQQFPDLHSELNLSSLELGDSALYFCASSVGWEGSNQPQHFGDGTRLSIL.